The clone carrying this T cell receptor beta chain was counted ten times or more. The antigen is undetermined. Germline CDR1 is DFQATT and CDR2 is SNEGSKA (reference sequence). Trimming left V 6 bases short and J 0 bases short, with 12 bases between. The length of the CDR3 is 14 residues. TCRdb re-derived calls from the RT-PCR reads in MiXCR, one entry per CDR3 protein. The table lists roughly 700,000 distinct CDR3 sequences, approximately 13% of them singletons, with around 7.3% in the top ten. This record comes from a study of response to subunit inactivated influenza vaccine. Overall study findings and caveats: Few additional T cells are recruited per seasonal influenza vaccination, authors suggested.

Sequencing used PBMCs from blood, obtained roughly 2 weeks before vaccination. The sequence was collected from a man aged 45-65 years who received an inactivated influenza vaccine. This chain connects TRBV20-1 to TRBJ1-3; D is ambiguous. The CDR3 DNA is TGCAGTGCCCTCGGACCGAACTCTGGAAACACCATATATTTT. Translated, it gives CSALGPNSGNTIYF.